The entry that follows covers one T cell receptor beta chain sequence. The antigen remains unidentified. Trimming took 5 bases from V and 6 from J; bases not matched to a gene: 9. This CDR3 region has 17 residues. CDR1 MGHDK and CDR2 SYGVNS come from the germline V gene. The data originate from a study of OX40 agonist ivuxolimab in advanced cancers. Study background: Ivuxolimab was administered intravenously to patients at 0.01 to 10 mg/kg every 2 weeks. Of mixed ages from about 20 to 90 and averaging 60 years, the group was more than 65% male. Prior anti-PD-1, anti-PD-L1 or anti-CTLA-4 therapy did not bar entry, and roughly 40% had some. Study findings and constraints: Blood T cells, both CD4+ and CD8+, expanded clonally by week 6 at 0.1 to 3.0 mg/kg.

Clones were sequenced by immunoSEQ multiplex PCR, and TCRdb holds only the in-frame ones, with some missing. The table records roughly 60,000 clones, approximately 86% of them present only once. The sample in question was CD4+ or CD8+ T cells sorted from blood, obtained in a trial of the OX40 agonist ivuxolimab. The V gene is TRBV25-1, the J gene TRBJ2-2; 13 bases agree with TRBD2. The source of this sequence is an adult with an advanced solid tumor such as melanoma, head and neck, liver or kidney cancer. The CDR3 sequence: CASSPLAGGRSAGELFF. For the CDR3, the DNA is TGTGCCAGCAGTCCACTAGCGGGGGGGCGGTCCGCCGGGGAGCTGTTTTTT.